The clone carrying this T cell receptor beta chain was counted once. The data derive from a study of control samples from healthy donors and cancer patients. Using immunoSEQ multiplex PCR, the repertoire was profiled, and TCRdb retains in-frame clones only, with some absent. The sample lists about 55,000 clones; approximately 96% were seen once. The CDR3 covers 14 residues. The germline CDR1 and CDR2 sequences are MNHEY and SMNVEV (reference sequence). J lost 10 bases, V lost 6 bases, and 8 bases had no gene match. The specimen sequenced was blood. The chain combines TRBV27 with TRBJ1-5, with TRBD1 matching over 11 bases. The source is a woman in her twenties or thirties in good health. CDR3 loop: CASSLGQGALPQHF. The CDR3 nucleotides are TGTGCCAGCAGCCTCGGACAGGGGGCGCTTCCCCAGCATTTT.